The rows below give T cell receptor beta chains drawn from one sample of a study of shared clonotypes between healthy human individuals. Method: immunoSEQ multiplex PCR; TCRdb's copy keeps in-frame clones and lacks some. The sample has about 2.1 million clones, 85% to 95% seen once. The sequenced sample consisted of naive CD8+ T cells from PBMCs. These receptors were collected from a young man in good health. Some clones in this sample may be carry-over from other donors' samples. Each CDR3 is given with its conserved first and last residue. D genes are given only for firm matches. Clone size is shown for a subset of rows, as once, few, many or a class of expanded clone.

V: TRBV6-5
size: NA
D: NA
length: 11
J: TRBJ1-2
DNA: TGTGCCAGCAGTTACGGAGGAGGCTACACCTTC
CDR3: CASSYGGGYTF

V: TRBV28
size: NA
D: NA
length: 14
J: TRBJ1-2
DNA: TGTGCCAGCTCGATTATCGGGACACTCTATGGCTACACCTTC
CDR3: CASSIIGTLYGYTF

V: TRBV28
size: NA
D: TRBD2
length: 16
J: TRBJ2-7
DNA: TGTGCCAGCAGCCCCCGGGGAGGACTAGCAAGCTACGAGCAGTACTTC
CDR3: CASSPRGGLASYEQYF

V: TRBV7-9
size: once
D: TRBD1
length: 18
J: TRBJ2-1
DNA: TGTGCCAGCAGTATTCCGGGACAGAAGAAAAGCTCCTACAATGAGCAGTTCTTC
CDR3: CASSIPGQKKSSYNEQFF

V: TRBV4-1
size: NA
D: NA
length: 13
J: TRBJ2-7
DNA: TGCGCCAGCAGCCACGACGGCTTCTACGAGCAGTACTTC
CDR3: CASSHDGFYEQYF

V: TRBV27
size: NA
D: TRBD2
length: 14
J: TRBJ2-7
DNA: TGTGCCAGCAGTTTCCTAGCGGAGGGATACGAGCAGTACTTC
CDR3: CASSFLAEGYEQYF

V: TRBV27
size: NA
D: TRBD1
length: 14
J: TRBJ1-4
DNA: TGTGCCAGCACCCAGACAGGGACGGGTGAAAAACTGTTTTTT
CDR3: CASTQTGTGEKLFF

V: TRBV5-6
size: NA
D: NA
length: 12
J: TRBJ2-1
DNA: TGTGCCAGCAGCTTGGTTTACAATGAGCAGTTCTTC
CDR3: CASSLVYNEQFF

V: TRBV5-6
size: NA
D: NA
length: 12
J: TRBJ2-1
DNA: TGTGCCAGCAGCTTAGGGGGCAATGAGCAGTTCTTC
CDR3: CASSLGGNEQFF

V: TRBV27
size: once
D: NA
length: 14
J: TRBJ2-7
DNA: TGTGCCAGTGCCTTATTGGGCTACAACTACGAGCAGTACTTC
CDR3: CASALLGYNYEQYF

V: TRBV5-1
size: few
D: TRBD1
length: 16
J: TRBJ1-1
DNA: TGCGCCAGCAGCTTGTCAGGGGGCCTGATGAACACTGAAGCTTTCTTT
CDR3: CASSLSGGLMNTEAFF

V: TRBV6-1
size: NA
D: TRBD1
length: 12
J: TRBJ2-5
DNA: TGTGCCAGCACCGAACCCGGGACAGAGTCGTACTTC
CDR3: CASTEPGTESYF

V: TRBV5-4
size: NA
D: TRBD2
length: 14
J: TRBJ2-7
DNA: TGTGCCAGCAGCGCGGGGGGAGGGCCGGGCGAGCAGTACTTC
CDR3: CASSAGGGPGEQYF

V: TRBV15
size: NA
D: NA
length: 14
J: TRBJ2-7
DNA: TGTGCCACCAGCCTCAGCGTCCCCGTCTACGAGCAGTACTTC
CDR3: CATSLSVPVYEQYF

V: TRBV19
size: NA
D: TRBD1
length: 15
J: TRBJ1-1
DNA: TGTGCCAGTGCCGGGGCCGGACAGGCTCCATTCTCAGCTTTCTTT
CDR3: CASAGAGQAPFSAFF

V: TRBV25-1
size: NA
D: NA
length: 18
J: TRBJ2-5
DNA: TGTGCCAGCAGTGAACCCGGGACTCATCGAGCCGGTGGGGAGACCCAGTACTTC
CDR3: CASSEPGTHRAGGETQYF

V: TRBV10-1
size: NA
D: NA
length: 14
J: TRBJ2-2
DNA: TGCGCCAGCAGTGATATAGTTTCCACCGGGGAGCTGTTTTTT
CDR3: CASSDIVSTGELFF

V: TRBV7-9
size: NA
D: TRBD2
length: 18
J: TRBJ2-1
DNA: TGTGCCAGCAGCTCACGGACTAGCGGGGGTAGCTCCTACAATGAGCAGTTCTTC
CDR3: CASSSRTSGGSSYNEQFF

V: TRBV4-3
size: NA
D: TRBD2
length: 18
J: TRBJ2-3
DNA: TGCGCCAGCAGCCAACTCTTGTGGACTAGCGGGATGACAGATACGCAGTATTTT
CDR3: CASSQLLWTSGMTDTQYF

V: TRBV2
size: NA
D: NA
length: 13
J: TRBJ2-1
DNA: TGTGCCAGCAGTGGGGGCCGGAGCAATGAGCAGTTCTTC
CDR3: CASSGGRSNEQFF

V: TRBV6-5
size: NA
D: NA
length: 15
J: TRBJ1-3
DNA: TGTGCCAGCAGTTACATGGCAGGGTGGAGAAACACCATATATTTT
CDR3: CASSYMAGWRNTIYF

V: TRBV15
size: NA
D: TRBD2
length: 16
J: TRBJ2-1
DNA: TGTGCCACCAGCGAAGCGGGAGGGAGTCACTACAATGAGCAGTTCTTC
CDR3: CATSEAGGSHYNEQFF

V: TRBV5-3
size: NA
D: NA
length: 16
J: TRBJ1-1
DNA: TGTGCCAGAAGCACCTCGGGGTGTGTGGAGGACACTGAAGCTTTCTTT
CDR3: CARSTSGCVEDTEAFF

V: TRBV7-9
size: few
D: NA
length: 14
J: TRBJ1-1
DNA: TGTGCCAGCAGCTTAAAGGGGCCGAACACTGGAGCTTTCTTT
CDR3: CASSLKGPNTGAFF

V: TRBV9
size: NA
D: NA
length: 15
J: TRBJ2-3
DNA: TGTGCCAGCAGCGAGGAGCCGGACTCCACAGATACGCAGTATTTT
CDR3: CASSEEPDSTDTQYF

V: TRBV7-9
size: once
D: NA
length: 14
J: TRBJ2-1
DNA: TGTGCCAGCAGCTTAGCCCCGGGGACGGATGAGCAGTTCTTC
CDR3: CASSLAPGTDEQFF

V: TRBV27
size: NA
D: TRBD2
length: 15
J: TRBJ2-7
DNA: TGTGCCAGCAGTCTAAGACTAGCGGGGACGAACGAGCAGTACTTC
CDR3: CASSLRLAGTNEQYF

V: TRBV28
size: NA
D: NA
length: 13
J: TRBJ1-5
DNA: TGTGCCAGCAGTTTTACGGTCGGTCAGCCCCAGCATTTT
CDR3: CASSFTVGQPQHF

V: TRBV28
size: once
D: NA
length: 14
J: TRBJ1-1
DNA: TGTGCCAGCAGTTTGAGGGTATCGAACGCTGAAGCTTTCTTT
CDR3: CASSLRVSNAEAFF

V: TRBV5-1
size: NA
D: NA
length: 16
J: TRBJ2-1
DNA: TGCGCCAGCAGCTTGTTGGGTAGCGGCTCCTACAATGAGCAGTTCTTC
CDR3: CASSLLGSGSYNEQFF

V: TRBV29-1
size: NA
D: TRBD1
length: 11
J: TRBJ2-1
DNA: TGCAGCGTTGGAGGGGGCTCGGAGCAGTTCTTC
CDR3: CSVGGGSEQFF

V: TRBV19
size: NA
D: NA
length: 15
J: TRBJ1-2
DNA: TGTGCCAGTAGAGACAGGCCAGAGAGTAACTATGGCTACACCTTC
CDR3: CASRDRPESNYGYTF

V: TRBV7-9
size: NA
D: NA
length: 12
J: TRBJ2-7
DNA: TGTGCCAGCAGCACAAACAACTACGAGCAGTACTTC
CDR3: CASSTNNYEQYF

V: TRBV10-3
size: NA
D: TRBD1
length: 15
J: TRBJ2-1
DNA: TGTGCCATCATGAAGACAGGGTTAGTTGGCAATGAGCAGTTCTTC
CDR3: CAIMKTGLVGNEQFF

V: TRBV29-1
size: NA
D: NA
length: 13
J: TRBJ2-7
DNA: TGCAGCGTTGGGGACGGAAGCTCCTACGAGCAGTACTTC
CDR3: CSVGDGSSYEQYF

V: TRBV7-8
size: NA
D: NA
length: 14
J: TRBJ1-1
DNA: TGTGCCAGCAGCTTAGCGGGGGGGAACACTGAAGCTTTCTTT
CDR3: CASSLAGGNTEAFF

V: TRBV15
size: NA
D: TRBD2
length: 14
J: TRBJ2-1
DNA: TGTGCCACCAGCAGAGTCAGCGGGAGCTATGAGCAGTTCTTC
CDR3: CATSRVSGSYEQFF

V: TRBV5-1
size: NA
D: NA
length: 14
J: TRBJ2-2
DNA: TGCGCCAGCAGCTTAAGTGCGAACACCGGGGAGCTGTTTTTT
CDR3: CASSLSANTGELFF

V: TRBV29-1
size: few
D: TRBD1
length: 12
J: TRBJ1-2
DNA: TGCAGCGTTGCAGGACAGGGAGGTGGCTACACCTTC
CDR3: CSVAGQGGGYTF

V: TRBV10-3
size: NA
D: NA
length: 17
J: TRBJ2-3
DNA: TGTGCCATCAGTGAGTCTGTTGCCTCAGGGAGCACAGATACGCAGTATTTT
CDR3: CAISESVASGSTDTQYF

V: TRBV6-1
size: NA
D: NA
length: 12
J: TRBJ2-5
DNA: TGTGCGTCGACCCCCGGGCGGGAGACCCAGTACTTC
CDR3: CASTPGRETQYF

V: TRBV9
size: NA
D: TRBD1
length: 15
J: TRBJ2-5
DNA: TGTGCCAGCAGCGTAGGGTGGACAGGGGATGAGACCCAGTACTTC
CDR3: CASSVGWTGDETQYF

V: TRBV5-6
size: NA
D: NA
length: 14
J: TRBJ1-3
DNA: TGTGCCAGCAGCTTGGGACAGTGGGAGAACACCATATATTTT
CDR3: CASSLGQWENTIYF

V: TRBV7-8
size: NA
D: TRBD1
length: 22
J: TRBJ1-5
DNA: TGTGCCAGCAGCTTAGCGCTTTGGGCAGGGGGCGTGGCATGGGATAGCAATCAGCCCCAGCATTTT
CDR3: CASSLALWAGGVAWDSNQPQHF

V: TRBV27
size: NA
D: TRBD1
length: 15
J: TRBJ1-5
DNA: TGTGCCAGCCGGGGGGGGACAGGGGGCAATCAGCCCCAGCATTTT
CDR3: CASRGGTGGNQPQHF

V: TRBV27
size: NA
D: TRBD2
length: 14
J: TRBJ2-1
DNA: TGTGCCAGCAGTTTAGGCGGGGGCTACAATGAGCAGTTCTTC
CDR3: CASSLGGGYNEQFF

V: TRBV5-4
size: NA
D: NA
length: 14
J: TRBJ2-5
DNA: TGTGCCAGCAGCTTAGGCGGGTCCCAAGAGACCCAGTACTTC
CDR3: CASSLGGSQETQYF

V: TRBV6-5
size: few
D: TRBD1
length: 14
J: TRBJ1-2
DNA: TGTGCCAGCAGCCGACAGGGAACCTACTATGGCTACACCTTC
CDR3: CASSRQGTYYGYTF

V: TRBV6-5
size: NA
D: TRBD1
length: 14
J: TRBJ2-7
DNA: TGTGCCAGCAGCTTTATGGGACAGGTGAACGAGCAGTACTTC
CDR3: CASSFMGQVNEQYF